This TCR beta chain was sequenced in a study of blood T cells in healthy people across ages. V lost 0 bases and J lost 2, with 8 bases in between. Looked up from germline, CDR1 is DFQATT and CDR2 is SNEGSKA (reference sequence). This CDR3 is 15 amino acids long. Turning to this clonotype: Antigen specificity is unknown.

Study-wide results and limits: Per million T cells, the diversity of TCR beta decreased roughly linearly as age advanced.

The authors ran a second PCR of 7 to 11 cycles using a sample-barcoded 5' primer and a J-beta primer mix. TCRdb recomputed calls from the 5' RACE reads with MiXCR, one row per CDR3 protein. The sample lists about 1.8 million distinct CDR3 sequences; about 50% were seen once. The V and J genes are TRBV20-1 and TRBJ1-6; no clear D gene. The specimen was blood. The TCR comes from a woman in her thirties or forties in good health. For the CDR3, the DNA is TGCAGTGCTAGAGATGTAAGCCCCTATAATTCACCCCTCCACTTT. Protein: CSARDVSPYNSPLHF.